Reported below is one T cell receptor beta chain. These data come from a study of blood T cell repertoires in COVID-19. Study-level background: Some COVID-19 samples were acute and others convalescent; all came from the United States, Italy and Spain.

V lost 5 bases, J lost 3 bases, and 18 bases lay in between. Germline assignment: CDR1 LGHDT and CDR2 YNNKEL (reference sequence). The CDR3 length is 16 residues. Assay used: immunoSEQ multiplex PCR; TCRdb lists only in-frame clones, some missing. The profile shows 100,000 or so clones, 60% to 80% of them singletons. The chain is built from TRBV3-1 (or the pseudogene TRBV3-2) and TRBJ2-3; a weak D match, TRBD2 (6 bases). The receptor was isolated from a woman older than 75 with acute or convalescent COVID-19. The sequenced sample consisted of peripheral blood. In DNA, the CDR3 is TGTGCCAGCAGCGGCCGGACTACCCGAGGAACAGATACGCAGTATTTT. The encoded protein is CASSGRTTRGTDTQYF.